This TCR beta chain was captured by sequencing in a study of blood T cells in healthy people across ages (dated by TCRdb to the mid-2010s). Background for the entire study: Template switching captured roughly one uniquely barcoded TCR beta cDNA molecule per two T cells in model experiments. The study measured age-related changes in TCR beta repertoire diversity using deep sequencing normalized with unique cDNA molecular identifiers. Donors were grouped into four age groups: young (average about 15 years), middle-aged (39), aged (approximately 67) and long-lived (about 90). To avoid experimental bias, donors of different ages were spread randomly across the sequencing lanes. The study analyzed two additional independent replicas of 1 million unique cDNA reads from the same blood draw for two donors, one aged 18 to 29 and one aged 80 or older. The full study reports these points: Observed TCR beta diversity per million T cells fell roughly linearly with age, and a significant reduction was already apparent by age about 43. Compared with the aged group, the long-lived group had more naive CD4+ T cells, fewer expanded clones and increased TCR diversity, a pattern suggesting age selection. There was a strong correlation between observed TCR beta diversity and the percentage of naive T cells measured by flow cytometry. Bulk unsorted PBMC profiling prevented conclusive comparison of naive and antigen-experienced compartments. Estimates of total diversity from one million sequenced T cells were regarded as lower bounds and underestimates. Because the CMV infection status of the donors was unknown, age-related changes in expanded clonotypes may potentially have been confounded.

Library construction relied on 5' RACE. The sequencer listed for this sample is Illumina HiSeq 2500. A second roughly 6 to 12 cycle PCR used a sample-barcoded 5' primer and a J-beta primer mix. A template-switch 5' adaptor carrying 12 random nucleotides introduced a unique molecular identifier onto each TCR beta cDNA molecule. At least 2.5 million CDR3-containing paired-end reads were obtained from each sample. All of the RNA was converted into first-strand cDNA using the Mint cDNA synthesis kit, with a TRBC-specific oligonucleotide serving as the primer. Following uracil-DNA glycosylase treatment, all cDNA underwent a first 18-cycle PCR with the universal primers M1SS and BC2_uni_R. The published analysis was carried out like this. Normalization of each sample was performed by random selection of 1 million high-quality reads, each carrying a distinct molecular identifier. Instead of being binned into consensus sequences, reads that shared molecular identifiers were thrown out. MiTCR, with a Q25 quality threshold and the strictest error-elimination algorithm, was used for CDR3 identification, clonotype clustering and error correction. Lower-bound total TCR beta diversity was estimated with a nonparametric unseen species model using Euler transformation. In TCRdb, the public reads were trimmed at Q25 with fastp and aligned with MiXCR, with productive beta chains retained. Rows with a matching CDR3 protein are joined into one entry that keeps the most common DNA and genes. The V and J calls here are based on TCRdb, not the publication. Counted in this sample were about 680,000 distinct CDR3 sequences; roughly 49% of them appeared once. In total, the top ten clones hold 30% to 40% of the sample.

The germline V gene encodes CDR1 KGHSH and CDR2 LQKENI. The CDR3 numbers 16 residues from cysteine through phenylalanine. Of all the DNA, just the CDR3 is kept, 48 bases in frame from base 1. V loses 1 base at its end and J loses 1 base; junction bases beyond the gene matches: 7. In regard to this clonotype: Its antigen target is currently unknown. No qualities accompany the bases; no much larger clone lies one base away.

Systemically healthy Caucasian individuals from Russia, approximately 39 in total and aged roughly 6 to 100 years, were included as donors. Each donor gave 8 to 10 milliliters of peripheral blood, collected into EDTA-treated Vacutainer tubes. Ficoll-Paque density-gradient centrifugation was used to isolate PBMCs, with at least 6 million per sample. Trizol reagent was used to extract total RNA from the PBMCs, yielding at least 5 micrograms per sample. The percentages of naive CD45RAhigh/CD27high T cells were determined by flow cytometry on a PBMC aliquot from every donor. This receptor was identified in a woman aged 60 to 75 in good health. This chain joins TRBV18 to TRBJ2-7; 7 nucleotides in the junction match TRBD2. Sample: blood. This receptor carries the CDR3 CASSPRLTGGSYEQYF. The DNA sequence follows: TGTGCCAGCTCACCACGGCTTACGGGAGGTTCCTACGAGCAGTACTTC. The variable domain in full, with residues beyond the CDR3 obtained from the reference TRBV18 and TRBJ2-7 genes, is NAGVMQNPRHLVRRRGQEARLRCSPMKGHSHVYWYRQLPEEGLKFMVYLQKENIIDESGMPKERFSAEFPKEGPSILRIQQVVRGDSAAYFCASSPRLTGGSYEQYFGPGTRLTVT.